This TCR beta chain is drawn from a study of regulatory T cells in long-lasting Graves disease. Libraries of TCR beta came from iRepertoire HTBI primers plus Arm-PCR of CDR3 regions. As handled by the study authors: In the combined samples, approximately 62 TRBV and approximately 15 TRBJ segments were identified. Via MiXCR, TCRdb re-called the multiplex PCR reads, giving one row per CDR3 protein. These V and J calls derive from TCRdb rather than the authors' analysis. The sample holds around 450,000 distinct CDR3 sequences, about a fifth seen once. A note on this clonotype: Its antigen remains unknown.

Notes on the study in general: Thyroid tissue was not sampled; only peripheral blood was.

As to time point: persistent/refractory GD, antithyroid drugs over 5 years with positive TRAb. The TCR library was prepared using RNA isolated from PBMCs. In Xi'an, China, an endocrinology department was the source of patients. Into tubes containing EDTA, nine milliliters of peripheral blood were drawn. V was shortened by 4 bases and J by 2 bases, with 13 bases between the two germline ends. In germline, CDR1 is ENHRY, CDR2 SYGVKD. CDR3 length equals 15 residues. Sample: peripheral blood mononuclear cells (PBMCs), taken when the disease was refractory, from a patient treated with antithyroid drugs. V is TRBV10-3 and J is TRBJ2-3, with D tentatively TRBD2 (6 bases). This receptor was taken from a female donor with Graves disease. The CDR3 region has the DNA TGTGCCATCAGTGGGCGACTAGGGATCACAGATACGCAGTATTTT. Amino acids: CAISGRLGITDTQYF.